Listed below are T cell receptor beta chains from one sample, sequenced in a study of control samples from healthy donors and cancer patients. Clones were read by immunoSEQ multiplex PCR, and TCRdb kept only the in-frame ones, dropping some. Of roughly 130,000 clones listed, 88% were seen once; the top ten hold roughly 8.7%. Sample: blood. The receptors come from a woman in her twenties or thirties in good health. Both conserved end residues are trimmed from each CDR3.

V: TRBV5-8; J: TRBJ1-3; CDR3: ASSHTLGSGNTIY
V: TRBV18; J: TRBJ1-3; CDR3: ASSPPGQGRNTIY
V: TRBV19; J: TRBJ1-6; CDR3: ASMGAGGSPLH
V: TRBV28; J: TRBJ1-5; CDR3: ASSFEGGGQPQH
V: TRBV10-3; J: TRBJ2-1; CDR3: AIKASGLAPNEQF
V: TRBV2; J: TRBJ1-2; CDR3: ASSSQTGNYGYT
V: TRBV24-1; J: TRBJ2-3; CDR3: ATSDFAGRTDTQY
V: TRBV6-4; J: TRBJ2-3; CDR3: ASSDSGLAGIGDTQY
V: TRBV6-5; J: TRBJ2-3; CDR3: ASTWTSEAHTQY
V: TRBV5-1; J: TRBJ2-7; CDR3: ASSSGGSLGTYEQY
V: TRBV29-1; J: TRBJ2-2; CDR3: SGVANRDGGELF
V: TRBV6-1; J: TRBJ2-7; CDR3: ASSDLEGYYEQY
V: TRBV7-9; J: TRBJ1-5; CDR3: ASSDGVSNQPQH
V: TRBV5-1; J: TRBJ2-4; CDR3: ASSLGAGTETWAKNIQY